One and the same sample provided the 4 T cell receptor beta chains below, sequenced in a study of beta chain features in type 1 diabetes. Since all of the isolated RNA was reverse transcribed, expressed TCRB transcripts were what got sequenced. Profiling relied on immunoSEQ multiplex PCR, and the TCRdb table lists in-frame clones only, not all of them. The table includes under 550,000 clones, over 9.5% detected once. Sequenced material: naive CD4+ T cells from blood. The receptors stem from a woman aged 18 to 35 in good health.

V and J are TRBV4-2 and TRBJ2-1; possible D gene TRBD1, 5 bases. Trimming removed 1 base from V and 10 bases from J, with 14 bases in between. Germline V CDR1 and CDR2: LGHNA, YNFKEQ. This CDR3 region has 14 residues. CDR3 loop: CASSQARSRVEQFF. The CDR3 coding sequence is TGTGCCAGCAGCCAAGCCAGGTCCAGGGTGGAGCAGTTCTTC.

The chain employs TRBV29-1 and TRBJ2-3; 11 bases are a match to TRBD2. V was pared by 7 bases and J by 6 bases, with 6 bases of the junction left unmatched. The CDR3 covers 13 residues. The V gene's germline CDR1 is SQVTM and CDR2 ANQGSEA. DNA of the CDR3: TGCAGCGGAAATAGCGGGGGGGCGGATACGCAGTATTTT. Translating it yields CSGNSGGADTQYF.

The chain recombines TRBV27 with TRBJ2-1; 7 bases are shared with TRBD2. Germline values: CDR1 MNHEY, CDR2 SMNVEV (reference sequence). The CDR3 sequence is 16 residues long. V was pared by 7 bases and J by 3 bases, with 12 bases of the junction left unmatched. CDR3 in amino acids: CASTSLRASGYNEQFF. CDR3 DNA sequence: TGTGCCAGCACTTCCCTCAGGGCTAGCGGCTACAATGAGCAGTTCTTC.

The table lists this clone with a few counts. V gene TRBV4-1 combines with J gene TRBJ2-1; 9 bases match TRBD2. The CDR3 runs 15 residues. The J segment lost 1 base and the V segment lost 4 bases, leaving 2 bases of the junction unmatched. Germline assignment: CDR1 MGHRA and CDR2 YSYEKL. The CDR3 nucleotides are TGCGCCAGCAGCCTAGCGGGAGAATCCTACAATGAGCAGTTCTTC. Protein sequence: CASSLAGESYNEQFF.